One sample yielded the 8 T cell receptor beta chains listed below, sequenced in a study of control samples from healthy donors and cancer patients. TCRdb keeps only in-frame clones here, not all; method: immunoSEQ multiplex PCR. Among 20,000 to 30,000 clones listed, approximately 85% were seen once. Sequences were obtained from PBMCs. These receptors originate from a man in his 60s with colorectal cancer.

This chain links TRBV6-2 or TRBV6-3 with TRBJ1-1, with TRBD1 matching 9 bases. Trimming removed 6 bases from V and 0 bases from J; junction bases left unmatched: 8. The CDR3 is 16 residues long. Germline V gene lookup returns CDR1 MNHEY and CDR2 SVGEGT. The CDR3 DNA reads TGTGCCAGCAGCCCGCCGGGACAGGGTTTGAACACTGAAGCTTTCTTT. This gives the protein CASSPPGQGLNTEAFF.

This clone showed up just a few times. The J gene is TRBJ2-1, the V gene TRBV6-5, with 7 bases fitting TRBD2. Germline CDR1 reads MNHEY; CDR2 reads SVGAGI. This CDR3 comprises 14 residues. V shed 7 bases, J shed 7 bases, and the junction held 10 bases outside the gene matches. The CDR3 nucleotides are TGTGCCAGCACCCCCGGGACTACTCGGAATGAGCAGTTCTTC. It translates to CASTPGTTRNEQFF.

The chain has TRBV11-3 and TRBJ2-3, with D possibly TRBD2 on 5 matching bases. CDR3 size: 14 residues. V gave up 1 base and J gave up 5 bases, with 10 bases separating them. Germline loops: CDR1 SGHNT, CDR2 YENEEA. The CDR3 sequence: CASSLGTSRDTQYF. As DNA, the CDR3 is TGTGCCAGCAGCTTAGGGACTTCCAGAGATACGCAGTATTTT. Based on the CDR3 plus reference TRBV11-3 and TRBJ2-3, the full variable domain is EAGVVQSPRYKIIEKKQPVAFWCNPISGHNTLYWYLQNLGQGPELLIRYENEEAVDDSQLPKDRFSAERLKGVDSTLKIQPAELGDSAVYLCASSLGTSRDTQYFGPGTRLTVL.

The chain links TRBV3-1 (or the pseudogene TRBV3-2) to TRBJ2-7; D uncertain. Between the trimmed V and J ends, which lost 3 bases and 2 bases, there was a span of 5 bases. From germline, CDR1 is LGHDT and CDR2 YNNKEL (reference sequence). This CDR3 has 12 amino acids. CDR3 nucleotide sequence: TGTGCCAGCAGCCACGACACCTACGAGCAGTACTTC. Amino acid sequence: CASSHDTYEQYF.

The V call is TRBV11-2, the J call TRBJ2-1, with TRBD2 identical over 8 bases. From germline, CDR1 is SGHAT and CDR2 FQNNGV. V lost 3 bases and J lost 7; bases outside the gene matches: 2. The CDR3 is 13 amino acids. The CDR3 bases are TGTGCCAGCAGCTTTGCGGGGGGTAATGAGCAGTTCTTC. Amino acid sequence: CASSFAGGNEQFF.

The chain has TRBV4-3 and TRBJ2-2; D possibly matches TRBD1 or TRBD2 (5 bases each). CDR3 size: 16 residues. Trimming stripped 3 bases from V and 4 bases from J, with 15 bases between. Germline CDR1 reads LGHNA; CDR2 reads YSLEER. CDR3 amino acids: CASSQGRDGVTGELFF. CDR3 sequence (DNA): TGCGCCAGCAGCCAGGGCCGGGACGGTGTCACCGGGGAGCTGTTTTTT.

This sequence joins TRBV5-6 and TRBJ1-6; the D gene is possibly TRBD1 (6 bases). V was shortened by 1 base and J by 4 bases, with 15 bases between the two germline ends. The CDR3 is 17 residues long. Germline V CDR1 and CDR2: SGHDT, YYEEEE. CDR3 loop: CASSLWWSGAYNSPLHF. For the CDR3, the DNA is TGTGCCAGCAGCTTGTGGTGGTCAGGGGCTTATAATTCACCCCTCCACTTT.

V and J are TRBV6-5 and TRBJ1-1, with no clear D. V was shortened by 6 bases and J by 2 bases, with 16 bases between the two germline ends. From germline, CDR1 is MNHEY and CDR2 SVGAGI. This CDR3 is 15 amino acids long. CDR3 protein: CASRFGDQANTEAFF. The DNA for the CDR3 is TGTGCCAGCAGATTCGGGGATCAGGCTAACACTGAAGCTTTCTTT.